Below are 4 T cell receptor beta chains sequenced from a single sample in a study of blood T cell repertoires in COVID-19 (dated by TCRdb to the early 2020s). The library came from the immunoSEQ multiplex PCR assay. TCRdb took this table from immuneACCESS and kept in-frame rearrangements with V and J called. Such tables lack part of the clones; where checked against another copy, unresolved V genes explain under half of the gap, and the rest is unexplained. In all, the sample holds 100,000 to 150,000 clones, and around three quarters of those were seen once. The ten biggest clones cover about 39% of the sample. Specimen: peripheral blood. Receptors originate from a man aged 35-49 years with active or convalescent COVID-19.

The CDR3 spells CSASMGAGQGDGNTIYF. The CDR3 DNA is TGCAGTGCTAGTATGGGGGCTGGACAGGGCGACGGAAACACCATATATTTT. This rearrangement joins TRBV20-1 to TRBJ1-3; TRBD1 agrees at 8 bases. Germline lookup yields CDR1 DFQATT and CDR2 SNEGSKA (reference sequence). The CDR3 has 17 residues. The ends lost 3 bases at V and 4 bases at J; junction bases unmatched: 14.

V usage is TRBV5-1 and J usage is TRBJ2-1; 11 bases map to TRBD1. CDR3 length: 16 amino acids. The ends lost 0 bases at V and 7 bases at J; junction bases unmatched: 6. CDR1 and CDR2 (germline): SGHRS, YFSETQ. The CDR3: CASSLDGQGALNEQFF. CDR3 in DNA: TGCGCCAGCAGCTTGGACGGACAGGGGGCTTTGAATGAGCAGTTCTTC.

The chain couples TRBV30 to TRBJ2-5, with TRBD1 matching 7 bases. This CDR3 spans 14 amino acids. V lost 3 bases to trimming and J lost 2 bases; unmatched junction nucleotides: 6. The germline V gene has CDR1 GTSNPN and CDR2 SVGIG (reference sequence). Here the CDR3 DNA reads TGTGCCTGGAGGGGAGACAGGGCTCAAGAGACCCAGTACTTC. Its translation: CAWRGDRAQETQYF.

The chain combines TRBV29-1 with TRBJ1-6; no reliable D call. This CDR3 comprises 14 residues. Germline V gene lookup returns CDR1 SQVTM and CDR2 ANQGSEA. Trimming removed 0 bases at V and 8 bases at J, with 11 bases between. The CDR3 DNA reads TGCAGCGTTGAAGAGACCGGGTCCCATTCACCCCTCCACTTT. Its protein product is CSVEETGSHSPLHF.